These 8 T cell receptor beta chains were all obtained from the same sample, sequenced in a study of CD4 and CD8 cells across lung adenocarcinoma regions. TCRdb re-called the PCR reads with MiXCR, one entry per CDR3 protein. Among fewer than 30,000 distinct CDR3 sequences, 50% to 55% were seen once, and the ten largest hold under 50%. Sequenced: CD8+ T cells from the center of a lung tumor. Receptor source: a male donor with lung adenocarcinoma. The CD4 and CD8 labels of this study may be unreliable.

The chain combines TRBV10-3 with TRBJ2-3, with D maybe TRBD2 (7 bases). The J call is doubtful: the DNA matches TRBJ2-4 better. Germline CDR1 reads ENHRY; CDR2 reads SYGVKD. This CDR3 comprises 14 residues. CDR3 bases: TGTGCCATCTCGGGGGCGGGAGCTAAAGATACTCAGTACTTC. Translating it yields CAISGAGAKDTQYF.

On this clonotype: An end of the junction differs from the germline gene, which may be a read error. The chain carries TRBV10-1 and TRBJ2-1; 9 bases line up with TRBD2. TRBJ2-5 matches the DNA end more closely, so the J call is doubtful. The CDR3 loop spans 18 amino acids. Germline V CDR1 and CDR2: WNHNN, SYGVQD (reference sequence). DNA of the CDR3: TGCGCCAGCAGTGGGGCGGGGGGGGGGTGGTGTGCCAAAGAGATCCAGTACTTC. Amino acid sequence: CASSGAGGGWCAKEIQYF.

This clonotype was recorded many times. This sequence joins TRBV29-1 and TRBJ2-1, with D perhaps matching TRBD1 (6 bases). The better agreement between TRBJ2-5 and the DNA end casts doubt on the J call. Germline CDR1 is SQVTM and CDR2 is ANQGSEA. The CDR3 sequence is 17 residues long. The CDR3 nucleotides read TGCAGCGTCGCGATGCTGGGGGCTAGGCTAGCTGTAGAGACCCAGTACTTC. Protein product: CSVAMLGARLAVETQYF.

As to this clonotype: Lacking the conserved final phenylalanine or tryptophan, this CDR3 likely reflects a read error. The chain recombines TRBV11-3 with TRBJ2-6, with 9 nucleotides matching TRBD1. The J segment lost 2 bases and the V segment lost 5 bases, leaving 7 bases of the junction unmatched. CDR3 length: 17 amino acids. Germline V CDR1 and CDR2: SGHNT, YENEEA. For the CDR3, the DNA is TGTGCCAGCAGCCCGGGACAGGGAGGACCTGGGGCCAACGTCCTGACTCTC. Amino acid sequence: CASSPGQGGPGANVLTL.

The chain recombines TRBV6-1 with TRBJ2-5; the match to TRBD1 covers 7 bases. The V and J ends lost 6 bases and 5 bases, in that order; junction bases with no gene match: 12. The CDR3 is made up of 15 amino acids. CDR1 MNHNS and CDR2 SASEGT come from the germline V gene. The DNA of the CDR3 is TGTGCCAGCAGCATAATGAGGGGGCAGGGGGAGACCCAGTACTTC. Translation gives CASSIMRGQGETQYF.

V usage is TRBV6-5 and J usage is TRBJ1-3; 8 nucleotides match TRBD1. Germline V gene lookup returns CDR1 MNHEY and CDR2 SVGAGI. The V and J ends lost 2 bases and 3 bases, in that order; junction bases with no gene match: 9. CDR3 length: 17 residues. The CDR3 coding sequence is TGTGCCAGCAGTTACGGGAGCGCAGGGGGCGGTGGAAACACCATATATTTT. The encoded protein is CASSYGSAGGGGNTIYF.

This clonotype was counted a few times. This chain connects TRBV6-1 to TRBJ2-4; D unresolved. The DNA matches TRBJ2-3 better at its end, which makes the J call doubtful. Germline CDR1 and CDR2: MNHNS and SASEGT. CDR3 length: 16 amino acids. DNA of the CDR3: TGTGCCAGCAGTGAAGCCGGGCTGTGGGTCAGAGATACGCAGTATTTT. It codes for CASSEAGLWVRDTQYF.

The rearrangement uses TRBV6-1 and TRBJ2-3; possible D gene TRBD1, 6 bases. The CDR3 length is 16 residues. V was cut by 3 bases and J by 0 bases, with 13 bases left in between. Germline CDR1 reads MNHNS; CDR2 reads SASEGT. The CDR3 spells CASSDFGQPSTDTQYF. The CDR3 DNA reads as TGTGCCAGCAGTGACTTCGGACAGCCCAGCACAGATACGCAGTATTTT.